This TCR beta chain was sequenced during a study of blood T cell repertoires in COVID-19. Original handling: How many nucleated cells were present was estimated from reference gene primer amplification. Generated by immunoSEQ multiplex PCR, the TCRdb table keeps only in-frame clones and is missing some. V and J calls and clone size are as listed in that table; D and trimming were resolved from the DNA. This sample carries about 140,000 clones, about 89% of them seen once, and the ten largest clones take 2.5% to 3%. Germline CDR1 SGHNT, CDR2 YYREEE (reference sequence). The junction had 11 bases not matched to a gene; V was cut back by 3 bases and J by 9 bases. This CDR3 is built from 16 residues.

The sequencing sample was made of peripheral blood. The chain carries TRBV5-4 and TRBJ2-1, with TRBD2 identical over 11 bases. The clonotype was recovered from a man aged 55 to 70 with active or convalescent COVID-19. CDR3 sequence: CASSSVAGGLSGEQFF. The CDR3 DNA reads TGTGCCAGCAGCTCCGTAGCGGGGGGGCTCTCGGGTGAGCAGTTCTTC.